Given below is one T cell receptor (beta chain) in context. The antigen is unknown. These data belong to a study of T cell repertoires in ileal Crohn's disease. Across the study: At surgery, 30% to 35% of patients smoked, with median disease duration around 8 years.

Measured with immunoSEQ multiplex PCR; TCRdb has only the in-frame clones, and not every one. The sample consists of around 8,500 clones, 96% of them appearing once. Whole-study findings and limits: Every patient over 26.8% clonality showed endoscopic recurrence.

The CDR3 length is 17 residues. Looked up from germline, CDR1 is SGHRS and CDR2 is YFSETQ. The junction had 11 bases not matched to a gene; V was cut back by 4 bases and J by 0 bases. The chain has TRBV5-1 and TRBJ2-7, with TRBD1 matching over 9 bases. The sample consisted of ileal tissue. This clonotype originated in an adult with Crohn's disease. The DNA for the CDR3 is TGCGCCAGCAGCGGCGGACAGGGGATTAGTAACTCCTACGAGCAGTACTTC. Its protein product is CASSGGQGISNSYEQYF.